This TCR beta chain was captured by sequencing in a study of T cells in Graves' hyperthyroidism and ophthalmopathy. Broader study findings: Among thyroid clonotypes expanded above 0.001, most also appeared in blood. Ophthalmopathy was predicted by the model a median of approximately 6 months ahead of onset.

The ends were cut back, 2 bases at V and 7 bases at J, with 14 bases in the middle. From germline, CDR1 is MGHRA and CDR2 YSYEKL. This CDR3 spans 15 amino acids. Regarding this clonotype: Its antigen is not identified.

Exclusion followed for patients with uncontrolled infection, other autoimmune disease, pregnancy or lactation. The source of the PBMCs was less than 12 ml of fresh peripheral blood. Regions amplified from RNA transcripts were the TCR beta CDR3 regions. TCR CDR3 underwent first-round RT-PCR with the HTBI primer set. One entry per CDR3 protein, called by TCRdb with MiXCR from the multiplex PCR reads. The sample records about 400,000 distinct CDR3 sequences, around a sixth being singletons. The TCR sequence derives from a woman under 30 with Graves' hyperthyroidism. J is TRBJ1-4 and V is TRBV4-1, with TRBD1 as a possible D gene (6 bases). Material for sequencing was blood. The CDR3 region is CASSQQIRDIEKLFF. Here the CDR3 DNA reads TGCGCCAGCAGCCAACAAATCAGGGACATTGAAAAACTGTTTTTT.